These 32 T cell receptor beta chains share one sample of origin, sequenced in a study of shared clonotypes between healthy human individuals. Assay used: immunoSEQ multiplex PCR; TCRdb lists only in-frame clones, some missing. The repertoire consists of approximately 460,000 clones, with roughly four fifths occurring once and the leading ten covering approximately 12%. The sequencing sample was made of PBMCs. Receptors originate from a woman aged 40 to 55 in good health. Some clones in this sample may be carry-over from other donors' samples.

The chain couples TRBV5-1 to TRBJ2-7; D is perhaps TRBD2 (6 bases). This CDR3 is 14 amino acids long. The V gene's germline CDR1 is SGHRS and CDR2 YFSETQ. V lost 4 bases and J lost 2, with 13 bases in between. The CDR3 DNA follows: TGCGCCAGCAGCGAGCAAGCGGGTACCTACGAGCAGTACTTC. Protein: CASSEQAGTYEQYF.

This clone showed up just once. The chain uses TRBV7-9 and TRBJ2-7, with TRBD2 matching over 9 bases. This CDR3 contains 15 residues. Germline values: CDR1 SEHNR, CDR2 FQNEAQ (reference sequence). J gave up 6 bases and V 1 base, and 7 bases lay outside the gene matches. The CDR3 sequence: CASSLGSSGIGEQYF. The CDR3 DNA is TGTGCCAGCAGCTTAGGTTCTAGCGGGATCGGCGAGCAGTACTTC.

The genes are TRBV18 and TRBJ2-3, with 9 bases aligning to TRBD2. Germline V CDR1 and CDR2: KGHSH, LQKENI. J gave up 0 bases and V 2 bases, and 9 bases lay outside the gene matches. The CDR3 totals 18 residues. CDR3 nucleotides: TGTGCCAGCTCACCAACCACAAGACTAGCGGTGAGCACAGATACGCAGTATTTT. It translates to CASSPTTRLAVSTDTQYF. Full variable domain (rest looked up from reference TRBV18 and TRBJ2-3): NAGVMQNPRHLVRRRGQEARLRCSPMKGHSHVYWYRQLPEEGLKFMVYLQKENIIDESGMPKERFSAEFPKEGPSILRIQQVVRGDSAAYFCASSPTTRLAVSTDTQYFGPGTRLTVL.

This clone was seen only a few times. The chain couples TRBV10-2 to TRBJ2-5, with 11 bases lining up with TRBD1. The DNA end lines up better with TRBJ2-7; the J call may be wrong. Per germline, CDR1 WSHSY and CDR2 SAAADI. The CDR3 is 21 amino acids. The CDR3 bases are TGCGCCAGCAGTGAGTCGCGGTTCCGGGACAGGGGGTCCCATATCTCCTACGAGCAGTACTTC. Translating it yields CASSESRFRDRGSHISYEQYF.

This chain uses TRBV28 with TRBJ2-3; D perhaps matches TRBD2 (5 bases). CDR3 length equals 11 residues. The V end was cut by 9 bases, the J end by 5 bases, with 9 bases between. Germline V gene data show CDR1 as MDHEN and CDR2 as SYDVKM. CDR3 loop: CASPRGDTQYF. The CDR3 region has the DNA TGTGCCAGTCCACGGGGAGATACGCAGTATTTT.

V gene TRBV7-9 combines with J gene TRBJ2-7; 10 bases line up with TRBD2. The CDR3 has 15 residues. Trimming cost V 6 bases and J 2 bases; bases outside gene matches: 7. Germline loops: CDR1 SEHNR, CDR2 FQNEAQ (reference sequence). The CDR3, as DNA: TGTGCCAGCAGTCTTAGGACTAGCGGTCCCTACGAGCAGTACTTC. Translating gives CASSLRTSGPYEQYF.

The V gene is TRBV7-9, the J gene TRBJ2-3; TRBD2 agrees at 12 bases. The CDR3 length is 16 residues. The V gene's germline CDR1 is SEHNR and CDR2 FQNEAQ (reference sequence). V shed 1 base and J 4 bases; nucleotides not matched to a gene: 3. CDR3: CASSLDLAGGPDTQYF. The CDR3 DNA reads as TGTGCCAGCAGCTTAGACCTAGCGGGAGGGCCAGATACGCAGTATTTT.

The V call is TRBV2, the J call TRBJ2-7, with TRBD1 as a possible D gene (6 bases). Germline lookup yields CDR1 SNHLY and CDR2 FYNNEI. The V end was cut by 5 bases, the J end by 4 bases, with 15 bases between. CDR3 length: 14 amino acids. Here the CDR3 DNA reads TGTGCCAGCAGTTCACAGGGTGGACGGTACGAGCAGTACTTC. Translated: CASSSQGGRYEQYF.

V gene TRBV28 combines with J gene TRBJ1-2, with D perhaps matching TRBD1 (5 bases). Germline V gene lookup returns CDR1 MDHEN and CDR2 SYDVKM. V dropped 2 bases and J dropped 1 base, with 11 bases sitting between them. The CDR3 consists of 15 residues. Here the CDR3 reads CASSLLGRVNYGYTF. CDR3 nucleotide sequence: TGTGCCAGCAGTTTACTGGGCAGGGTTAACTATGGCTACACCTTC.

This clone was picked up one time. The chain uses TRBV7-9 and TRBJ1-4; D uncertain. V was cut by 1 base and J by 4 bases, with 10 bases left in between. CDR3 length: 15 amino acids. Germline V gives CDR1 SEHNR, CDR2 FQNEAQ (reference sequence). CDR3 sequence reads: CASSLESGYNEKLFF. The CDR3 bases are TGTGCCAGCAGCTTAGAGAGCGGGTATAATGAAAAACTGTTTTTT.

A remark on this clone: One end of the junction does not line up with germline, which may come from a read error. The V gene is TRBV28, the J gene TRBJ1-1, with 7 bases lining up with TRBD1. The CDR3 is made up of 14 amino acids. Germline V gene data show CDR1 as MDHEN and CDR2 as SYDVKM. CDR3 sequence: CASSLPTGYTEALF. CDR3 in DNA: TGTGCCAGCAGTTTACCGACAGGGTACACTGAAGCTCTCTTT.

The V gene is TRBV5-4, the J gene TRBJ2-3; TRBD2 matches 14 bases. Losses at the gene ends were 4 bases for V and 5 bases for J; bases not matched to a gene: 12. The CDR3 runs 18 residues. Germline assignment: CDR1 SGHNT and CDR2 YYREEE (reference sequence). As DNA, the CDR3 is TGTGCCAGCAGCACTTGGACTAGCGGGGGGACTGGATTAGATACGCAGTATTTT. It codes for CASSTWTSGGTGLDTQYF.

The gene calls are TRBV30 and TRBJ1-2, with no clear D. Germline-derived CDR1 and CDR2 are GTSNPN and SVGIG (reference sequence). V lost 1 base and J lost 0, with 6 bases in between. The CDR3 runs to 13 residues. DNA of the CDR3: TGTGCCTGGAGTGGGATGCCTAACTATGGCTACACCTTC. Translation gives CAWSGMPNYGYTF.

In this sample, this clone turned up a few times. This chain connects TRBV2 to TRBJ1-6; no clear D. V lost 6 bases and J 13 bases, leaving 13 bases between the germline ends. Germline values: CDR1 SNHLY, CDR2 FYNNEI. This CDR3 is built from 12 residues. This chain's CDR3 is CASSPNWWPLHF. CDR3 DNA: TGTGCCAGCAGCCCCAATTGGTGGCCCCTCCACTTT. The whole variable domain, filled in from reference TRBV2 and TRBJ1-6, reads EPEVTQTPSHQVTQMGQEVILRCVPISNHLYFYWYRQILGQKVEFLVSFYNNEISEKSEIFDDQFSVERPDGSNFTLKIRSTKLEDSAMYFCASSPNWWPLHFGNGTRLTVT.

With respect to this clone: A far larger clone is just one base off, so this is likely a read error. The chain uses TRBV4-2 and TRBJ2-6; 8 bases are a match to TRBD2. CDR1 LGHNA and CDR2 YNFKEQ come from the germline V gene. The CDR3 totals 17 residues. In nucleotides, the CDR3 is TGTACCAGCAGCCAAGACGGGGGGGAGTCTGGGGCCAACGTCCTGACTTTC. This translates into CTSSQDGGESGANVLTF.

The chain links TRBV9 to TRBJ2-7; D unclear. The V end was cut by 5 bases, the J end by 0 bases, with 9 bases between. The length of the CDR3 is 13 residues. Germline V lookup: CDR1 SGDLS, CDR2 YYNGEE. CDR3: CASSDVFSYEQYF. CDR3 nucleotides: TGTGCCAGCAGTGACGTGTTCTCCTACGAGCAGTACTTC.

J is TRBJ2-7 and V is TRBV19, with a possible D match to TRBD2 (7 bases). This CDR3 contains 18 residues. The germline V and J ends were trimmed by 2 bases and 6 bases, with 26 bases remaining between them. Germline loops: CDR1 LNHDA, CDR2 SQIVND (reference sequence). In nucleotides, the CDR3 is TGTGCCAGTAGTATACAAATTTCGAGGGGGGGACAAGAAGCCGAGCAGTACTTC. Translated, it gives CASSIQISRGGQEAEQYF.

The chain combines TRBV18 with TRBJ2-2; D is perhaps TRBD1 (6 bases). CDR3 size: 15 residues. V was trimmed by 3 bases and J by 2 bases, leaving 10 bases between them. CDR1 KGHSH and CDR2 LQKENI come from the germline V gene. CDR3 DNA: TGTGCCAGCTCACCTAGACAGGACAACACCGGGGAGCTGTTTTTT. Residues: CASSPRQDNTGELFF.

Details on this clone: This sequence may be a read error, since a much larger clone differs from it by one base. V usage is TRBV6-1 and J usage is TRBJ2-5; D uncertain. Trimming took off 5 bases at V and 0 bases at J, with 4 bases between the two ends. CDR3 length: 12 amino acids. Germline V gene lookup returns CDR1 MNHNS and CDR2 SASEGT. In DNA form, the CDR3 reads TGTGCCAGCAGTTCGTACCAAGAGACCCAGTACTTC. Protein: CASSSYQETQYF.

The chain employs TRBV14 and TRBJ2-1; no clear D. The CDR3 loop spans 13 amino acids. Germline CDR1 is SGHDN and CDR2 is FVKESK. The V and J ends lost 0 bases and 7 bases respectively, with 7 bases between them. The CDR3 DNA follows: TGTGCCAGCAGCCAAGATATGCGGAATGAGCAGTTCTTC. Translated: CASSQDMRNEQFF.

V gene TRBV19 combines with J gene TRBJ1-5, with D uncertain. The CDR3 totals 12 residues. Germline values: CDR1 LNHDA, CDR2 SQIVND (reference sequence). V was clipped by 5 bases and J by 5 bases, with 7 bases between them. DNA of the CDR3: TGTGCCAGTAGTTCCCCGGATCAGCCCCAGCATTTT. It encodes CASSSPDQPQHF.

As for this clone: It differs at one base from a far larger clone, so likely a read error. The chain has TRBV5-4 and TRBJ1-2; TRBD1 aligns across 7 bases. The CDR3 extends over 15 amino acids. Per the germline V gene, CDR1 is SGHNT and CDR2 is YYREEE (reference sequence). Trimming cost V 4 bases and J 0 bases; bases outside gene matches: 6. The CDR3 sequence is CASSPGDRANYGYTF. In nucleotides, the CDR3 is TGTGCCAGCAGCCCCGGGGACAGAGCTAACTATGGCTACACCTTC. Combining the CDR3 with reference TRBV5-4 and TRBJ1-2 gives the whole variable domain ETGVTQSPTHLIKTRGQQVTLRCSSQSGHNTVSWYQQALGQGPQFIFQYYREEENGRGNFPPRFSGLQFPNYSSELNVNALELDDSALYLCASSPGDRANYGYTFGSGTRLTVV.

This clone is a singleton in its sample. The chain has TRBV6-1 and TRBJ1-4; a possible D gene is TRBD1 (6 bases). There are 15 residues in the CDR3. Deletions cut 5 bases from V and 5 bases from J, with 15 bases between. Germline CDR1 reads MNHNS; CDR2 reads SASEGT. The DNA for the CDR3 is TGTGCCAGCAGTAAGGACAGTGGAGGGAATGAAAAACTGTTTTTT. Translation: CASSKDSGGNEKLFF.

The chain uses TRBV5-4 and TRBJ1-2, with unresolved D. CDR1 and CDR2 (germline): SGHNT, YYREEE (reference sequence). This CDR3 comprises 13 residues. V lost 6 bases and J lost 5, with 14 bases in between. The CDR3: CASTRPGGYGYTF. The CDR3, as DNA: TGTGCCAGCACCCGCCCAGGCGGATATGGCTACACCTTC.

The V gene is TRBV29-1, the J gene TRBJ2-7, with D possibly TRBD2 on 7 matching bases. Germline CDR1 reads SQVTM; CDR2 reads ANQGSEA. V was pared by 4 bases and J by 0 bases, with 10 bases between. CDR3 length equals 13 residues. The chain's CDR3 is CSVGGGNSYEQYF. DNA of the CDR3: TGCAGCGTTGGCGGGGGCAACTCCTACGAGCAGTACTTC.

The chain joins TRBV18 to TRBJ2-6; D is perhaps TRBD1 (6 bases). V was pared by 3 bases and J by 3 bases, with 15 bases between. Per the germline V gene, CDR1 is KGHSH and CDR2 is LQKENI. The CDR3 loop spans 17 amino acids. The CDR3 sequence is CASSPPDSLGGANVLTF. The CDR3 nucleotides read TGTGCCAGCTCACCTCCGGACAGTCTTGGTGGGGCCAACGTCCTGACTTTC. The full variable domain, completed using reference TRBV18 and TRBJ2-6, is NAGVMQNPRHLVRRRGQEARLRCSPMKGHSHVYWYRQLPEEGLKFMVYLQKENIIDESGMPKERFSAEFPKEGPSILRIQQVVRGDSAAYFCASSPPDSLGGANVLTFGAGSRLTVL.

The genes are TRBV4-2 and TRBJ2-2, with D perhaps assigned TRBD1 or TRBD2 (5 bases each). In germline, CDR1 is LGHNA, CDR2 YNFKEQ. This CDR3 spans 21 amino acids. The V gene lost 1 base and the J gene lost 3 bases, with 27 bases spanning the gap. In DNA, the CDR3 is TGTGCCAGCAGCCAAGGAGATAGGGCCGCTTCACATGGGGGAGACACCGGGGAGCTGTTTTTT. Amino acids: CASSQGDRAASHGGDTGELFF.

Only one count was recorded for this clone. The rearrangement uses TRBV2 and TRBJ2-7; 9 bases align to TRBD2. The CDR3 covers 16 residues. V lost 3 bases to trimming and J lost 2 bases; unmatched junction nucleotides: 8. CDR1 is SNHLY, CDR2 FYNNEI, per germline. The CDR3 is CASSDGWVAGAYEQYF. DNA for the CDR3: TGTGCCAGCAGTGACGGTTGGGTAGCGGGAGCCTACGAGCAGTACTTC.

As DNA, the CDR3 is TGTGCCAGCGTCGGTCAGGACACTGAAGCTTTCTTT. Residues: CASVGQDTEAFF. The rearrangement links TRBV7-9 to TRBJ1-1; no clear D. Trimming took off 8 bases at V and 3 bases at J, with 10 bases between the two ends. This CDR3 is built from 12 residues. Germline V CDR1 and CDR2: SEHNR, FQNEAQ (reference sequence). Based on the CDR3 plus reference TRBV7-9 and TRBJ1-1, the full variable domain is DTGVSQNPRHKITKRGQNVTFRCDPISEHNRLYWYRQTLGQGPEFLTYFQNEAQLEKSRLLSDRFSAERPKGSFSTLEIQRTEQGDSAMYLCASVGQDTEAFFGQGTRLTVV.

The CDR3 loop is CASSFGGRDYEQYF. CDR3 coding DNA: TGTGCCAGCAGTTTTGGAGGGCGAGACTACGAGCAGTACTTC. V usage is TRBV28 and J usage is TRBJ2-7, with D tentatively TRBD2 (6 bases). Trimming pared 3 bases from V and 3 bases from J, leaving 12 bases between. Germline V gene sequence: CDR1 MDHEN, CDR2 SYDVKM. The CDR3 totals 14 residues.

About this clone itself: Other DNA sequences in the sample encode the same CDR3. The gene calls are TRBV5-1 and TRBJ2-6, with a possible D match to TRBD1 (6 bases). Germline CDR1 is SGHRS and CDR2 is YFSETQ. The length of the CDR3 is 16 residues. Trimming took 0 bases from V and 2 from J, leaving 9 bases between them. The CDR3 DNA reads TGCGCCAGCAGCTTGGTACAGGGAGCTGGGGCCAACGTCCTGACTTTC. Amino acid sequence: CASSLVQGAGANVLTF.

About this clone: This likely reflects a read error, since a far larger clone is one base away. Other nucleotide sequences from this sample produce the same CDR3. This chain's CDR3 is CASSLRLSGTEAFF. The CDR3 DNA reads as TGTGCCAGCAGCTTACGATTGTCCGGGACGGAAGCTTTCTTT. This chain joins TRBV7-2 and TRBJ1-1; D is perhaps TRBD1 (5 bases). The CDR3 is made up of 14 amino acids. The V end lost 2 bases, the J end lost 8 bases, and 15 bases lay between the germline ends. The germline V gene encodes CDR1 SGHTA and CDR2 FQGNSA.